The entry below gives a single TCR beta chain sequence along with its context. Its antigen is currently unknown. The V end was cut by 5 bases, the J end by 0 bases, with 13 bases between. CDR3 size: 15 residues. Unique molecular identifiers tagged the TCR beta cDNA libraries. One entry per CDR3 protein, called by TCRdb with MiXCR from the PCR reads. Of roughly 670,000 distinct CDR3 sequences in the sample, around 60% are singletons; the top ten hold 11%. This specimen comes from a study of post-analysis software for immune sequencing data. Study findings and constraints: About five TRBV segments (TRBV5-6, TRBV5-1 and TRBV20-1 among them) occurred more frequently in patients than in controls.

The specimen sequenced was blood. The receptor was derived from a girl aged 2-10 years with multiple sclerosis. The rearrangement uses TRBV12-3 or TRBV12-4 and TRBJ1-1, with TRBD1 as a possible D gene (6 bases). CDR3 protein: CASSDQGILNTEAFF. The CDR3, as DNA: TGTGCCAGCAGTGATCAGGGGATCCTGAACACTGAAGCTTTCTTT.